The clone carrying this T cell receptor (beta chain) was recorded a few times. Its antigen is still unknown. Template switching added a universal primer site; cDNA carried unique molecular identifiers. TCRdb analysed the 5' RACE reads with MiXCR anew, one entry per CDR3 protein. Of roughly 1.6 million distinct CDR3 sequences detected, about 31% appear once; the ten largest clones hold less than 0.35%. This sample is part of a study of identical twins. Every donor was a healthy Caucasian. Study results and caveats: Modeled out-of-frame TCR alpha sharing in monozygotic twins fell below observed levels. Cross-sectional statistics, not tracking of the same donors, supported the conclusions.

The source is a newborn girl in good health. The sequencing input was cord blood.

The CDR3 region is CASSLTGGDNEKLFF. The CDR3 DNA reads TGTGCCAGCAGCCTGACCGGAGGGGATAATGAAAAACTGTTTTTT. The chain combines TRBV5-5 with TRBJ1-4; tentatively, D is TRBD1 (5 bases). V shed 4 bases and J shed 4 bases, with 14 bases lying between them. Germline V gene sequence: CDR1 SGHKS, CDR2 YYEKEE (reference sequence). The CDR3 has 15 amino acids.